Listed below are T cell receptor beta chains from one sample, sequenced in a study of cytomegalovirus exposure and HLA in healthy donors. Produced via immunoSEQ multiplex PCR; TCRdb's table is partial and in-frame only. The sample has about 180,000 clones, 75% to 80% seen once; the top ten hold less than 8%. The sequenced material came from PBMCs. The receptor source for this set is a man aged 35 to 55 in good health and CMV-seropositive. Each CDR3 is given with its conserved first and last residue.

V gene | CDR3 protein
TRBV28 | CASSLGGLTGVLFF
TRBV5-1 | CASSLGSGQMNTEAFF
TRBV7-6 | CASSFDRGNTEAFF
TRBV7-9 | CASSRGTYYGYTF
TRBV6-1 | CASSEIRGEKLFF
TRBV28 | CASMRAQETQYF
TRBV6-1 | CASSGGFDYEQYF
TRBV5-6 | CASRESGRYLNEQYF
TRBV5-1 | CASSLTGTDTQYF
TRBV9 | CASSVEDRGYEQFF
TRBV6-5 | CASSYPTGGDGQPQHF
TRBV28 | CASSPGTANTGELFF
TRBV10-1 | CASSESGGAIQYF
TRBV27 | CASREGAGVVTDTQYF
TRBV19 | CASSRDRIYEQYF
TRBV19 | CASSPRGASNTGELFF
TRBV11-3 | CASSPDSYEQYF
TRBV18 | CASSTGTSGRMNEQFF
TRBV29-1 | CSVFRPSGGNEQFF
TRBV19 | CASSIMYQPQHF
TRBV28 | CASSQVGTYGNTIYF
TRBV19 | CASSTPGNEKLFF
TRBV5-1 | CASSAGPLGYGYTF
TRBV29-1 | CSVEAIQGGEQYF
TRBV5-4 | CASSLGTGSGNTIYF
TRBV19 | CASSRGGGTQYF
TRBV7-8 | CASSLVIRQPQHF
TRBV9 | CASSMDWSYEQYF
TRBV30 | CAWRKVAGGTYEQYF
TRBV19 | CASSDRAIANYGYTF
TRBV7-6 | CASSWASGTYEQYF